This TCR beta chain was profiled in a study of T cells in Graves' hyperthyroidism and ophthalmopathy (dated by TCRdb to between 2018 and 2020). General notes on the study: Peripheral blood was sampled at the time of initial diagnosis, prior to any treatment. Thyroid tissue and blood T-cell repertoires from about six Graves' hyperthyroidism patients were also compared in the study. According to the paper, TCR Vbeta CDR3 sequencing was carried out on approximately 140 peripheral blood samples, which came from fewer than 50 ophthalmopathy, roughly 75 hyperthyroidism and approximately 17 progressor patients. The roughly 90 discovery patients were divided at random into training and test sets in a 7:3 ratio. Once sampling was done, hyperthyroidism patients were given methimazole at a starting dose of 30 mg daily, whereas ophthalmopathy patients were given high-dose intravenous methylprednisolone. Whether ophthalmopathy could be predicted prospectively was tested in an independent validation cohort made up of about 18 hyperthyroidism patients plus 17 patients who later progressed to ophthalmopathy. To identify distinguishing TCR V-J signatures, a discovery cohort of around 98 patients was used, comprising 43 with Graves' ophthalmopathy and some 60 with stable Graves' hyperthyroidism. The investigation overall reported the following: In cross-validation, a model built on a 13 V-J signature told ophthalmopathy apart from stable hyperthyroidism with approximately 91% sensitivity and about 81% specificity, and in testing the same model reached 80%/75%. Blood samples also contained most of the expanded thyroid clonotypes (frequency above 0.001), which suggests that blood repertoires may reflect thyroid immune responses. In validation, the model predicted progression to ophthalmopathy with roughly 66% sensitivity and approximately 78% specificity, a median of about 6 months before onset. Sample size was not statistically predetermined, and blinding of investigators to group allocation was not performed.

The CDR3 contains 15 residues, cysteine and phenylalanine counted. The DNA shown is the 45-base CDR3, in frame from base 1. Trimming takes 7 bases off V and 1 base off J; junction bases not matched to a gene: 9. CDR1 SNHLY and CDR2 FYNNEI are derived from the germline V gene. Hyperthyroidism patients were newly diagnosed, with disease duration under 2 months, and aged 18 to 65 years. Patients with uncontrolled infections, other autoimmune diseases, pregnancy or lactation were excluded. Clinical symptoms, serum thyroxine and TRAb, thyroid ultrasound, and orbital computed tomography formed the basis for the diagnoses. Blood from progressor patients was collected at the time of first diagnosis with hyperthyroidism, before any ophthalmopathy symptoms had appeared. Ficoll-Paque density gradient centrifugation was used to isolate PBMCs from around 9.1 ml of fresh peripheral blood. Progressor patients were initially diagnosed with Graves' hyperthyroidism and developed ophthalmopathy during follow-up. Trizol reagent was used to extract total RNA, and RNA quality was then checked on an Agilent 2100 Bioanalyzer.

This clonotype was observed at least ten times. This receptor's antigen is unknown. No base-level quality is on record; no much larger clone is a single base apart. The TCR beta CDR3 regions were amplified from RNA transcripts. A first-round RT-PCR of the TCR CDR3 used the HTBI primer set with the Qiagen OneStep RT-PCR kit. Libraries were constructed in a second round of multiplex PCR, after which size selection and purification were carried out. Libraries were sequenced paired-end with 100 bp reads on an Illumina HiSeq2000. The authors' pipeline ran thus. SOAPnuke was used to process the raw data, throwing out any read that contained adapters or uncalled bases, had a mean Phred below 15, or lacked an exact constant-primer or identifier match. COPE v1.2.5 was used to merge the high-quality paired reads, and each unique nucleotide sequence was defined as a clonotype. MiTCR v1.1 was used to align the clonotypes against IMGT TRBV, TRBD and TRBJ reference segments. Analysis was restricted to V-J combinations with a frequency above 0.0001, which covered about 99% of repertoires. The TCS score was defined as F50 (clonal expansion) divided by E x V (chaos), with BLOSUM62-based TCRdist calculated between CDR3 peptides within each V-J. Welch's t-statistics and random forest reduced some 510 V-J features to 13, which were used in a naive Bayes classifier (R e1071). The public sequencing data were trimmed at Q25 with fastp and processed into clonotypes with MiXCR by TCRdb, which kept only in-frame beta chains. Each CDR3 protein appears once, grouped with its most common genes and DNA. The V and J calls and clone size come from TCRdb's table, not from the authors' own analysis. Here the sample has some 250,000 distinct CDR3 sequences; 13% to 15% occur a single time. 30% of the sample belongs to the ten largest clones.

The origin of this receptor is a woman aged 45-59 years with Graves' hyperthyroidism that later progressed to Graves' ophthalmopathy. The chain uses TRBV2 and TRBJ2-5; TRBD1 fits 7 bases in the junction. The material sequenced was blood. The DNA sequence is given as TGTGCCAGCACCCGCTGGGGACAGCCCCAAGAGACCCAGTACTTC. Its product reads: CASTRWGQPQETQYF.